These T cell receptor beta chains were read from a single sample in a study of post-analysis software for immune sequencing data. TCRdb recomputed calls from the PCR reads with MiXCR, one row per CDR3 protein. The sample has about 770,000 distinct CDR3 sequences, just over 45% seen once. The sequencing input was blood. The source of these receptors is a girl between 10 and 17 years old with multiple sclerosis. The CDR3 runs from the conserved cysteine through the conserved F or W. The order of the fields is D gene, J gene, clone size, V gene, CDR3 protein, CDR3 DNA. A D gene is named only where the DNA matches it firmly. Only part of the rows carry a size: once, few, many, or a class if the clone is expanded.

- | TRBJ2-3 | - | TRBV7-3 | CASSAGPGDTQYF | TGTGCCAGCAGCGCCGGCCCGGGCGATACGCAGTATTTT
- | TRBJ2-3 | - | TRBV6-1 | CASSPPGPPNIRTDTQYF | TGTGCCAGCAGTCCGCCCGGGCCACCCAATATTCGCACAGATACGCAGTATTTT
TRBD2 | TRBJ2-3 | - | TRBV4-2 | CASSQETVGPGLGGSDTQYF | TGTGCCAGCAGCCAAGAAACAGTGGGACCGGGACTAGGAGGTTCAGATACGCAGTATTTT
- | TRBJ1-2 | - | TRBV28 | CASSFGGAGDGYTF | TGTGCCAGCAGTTTTGGGGGCGCGGGGGATGGCTACACCTTC
- | TRBJ2-7 | once | TRBV7-8 | CASSLFEGVSVSYEQYF | TGTGCCAGCAGCTTATTCGAGGGGGTTAGCGTGTCCTACGAGCAGTACTTC
TRBD1 | TRBJ2-5 | few | TRBV7-3 | CASSLGTGVGWETQYF | TGTGCCAGCAGCTTAGGGACAGGGGTCGGATGGGAGACCCAGTACTTC
TRBD1 | TRBJ1-2 | - | TRBV7-2 | CASSYRPGQLLYGYTF | TGTGCCAGCAGCTATAGACCGGGACAGCTTCTCTATGGCTACACCTTC
TRBD2 | TRBJ2-3 | - | TRBV7-9 | CASSPGLASTDTQYF | TGTGCCAGCAGCCCCGGACTAGCGAGCACAGATACGCAGTATTTT
- | TRBJ1-5 | - | TRBV12-3/TRBV12-4 | CASSLEVGREINQPQHF | TGTGCCAGCAGTTTAGAAGTTGGCAGGGAAATCAATCAGCCCCAGCATTTT
TRBD1 | TRBJ2-1 | - | TRBV20-1 | CSAHPAGQGRETQFF | TGCAGTGCTCATCCGGCGGGACAGGGGAGAGAGACCCAGTTCTTC
- | TRBJ2-7 | few | TRBV21-1 | CASSKGPSGRASEQYF | TGTGCCAGCAGCAAAGGTCCTAGCGGGAGGGCCTCCGAGCAGTACTTC
TRBD2 | TRBJ2-3 | - | TRBV20-1 | CSATGTSGRADTQYF | TGCAGTGCCACCGGGACTAGCGGGAGGGCAGATACGCAGTATTTT
TRBD1 | TRBJ2-7 | few | TRBV3-1 | CASSFGTAGMEQYF | TGTGCCAGCAGCTTCGGGACAGCCGGTATGGAGCAGTACTTC
TRBD2 | TRBJ2-1 | - | TRBV18 | CASSSWTSGSSYNEQFF | TGTGCCAGCTCATCTTGGACTAGCGGGAGCTCCTACAATGAGCAGTTCTTC
- | TRBJ2-7 | few | TRBV4-1 | CASSQEPGSYEQYF | TGCGCCAGCAGCCAAGAGCCAGGTTCCTACGAGCAGTACTTC
- | TRBJ1-5 | - | TRBV10-3 | CAIRSAGVGDQPQHF | TGTGCCATCAGGTCGGCGGGGGTGGGGGATCAGCCCCAGCATTTT
- | TRBJ2-7 | - | TRBV7-2 | CASSLEGLTSYEQYF | TGTGCCAGCAGCTTGGAGGGACTTACCTCCTACGAGCAGTACTTC
- | TRBJ1-2 | - | TRBV20-1 | CSADIQGSNTF | TGCAGTGCTGACATACAGGGTTCTAACACCTTC
- | TRBJ1-2 | - | TRBV20-1 | CSARPSSTGPRYGYTF | TGCAGTGCTAGACCATCATCGACGGGGCCTCGCTATGGCTACACCTTC
- | TRBJ1-2 | - | TRBV6-5 | CASQGLRDGYTF | TGTGCCAGCCAGGGTCTCAGAGATGGCTACACCTTC
- | TRBJ2-1 | - | TRBV9 | CASSVSGNQINNEQFF | TGTGCCAGCAGCGTCAGCGGTAACCAGATTAACAATGAGCAGTTCTTC
- | TRBJ2-7 | - | TRBV4-3 | CASSLAKDISYEQYF | TGCGCCAGCAGCTTAGCAAAGGACATCTCCTACGAGCAGTACTTC
TRBD2 | TRBJ2-5 | - | TRBV20-1 | CSAQKGGMETQYF | TGCAGTGCCCAAAAGGGAGGGATGGAGACCCAGTACTTC
- | TRBJ2-7 | - | TRBV20-1 | CSASSGRSYEQYF | TGCAGTGCTAGTTCGGGCCGCTCCTACGAGCAGTACTTC
- | TRBJ2-3 | few | TRBV10-3 | CAIKNAGDPDTQYF | TGTGCCATCAAAAACGCCGGCGACCCAGATACGCAGTATTTT
- | TRBJ2-5 | few | TRBV10-3 | CAISESWTVGETQYF | TGTGCCATCAGTGAGTCCTGGACCGTAGGGGAGACCCAGTACTTC
TRBD1 | TRBJ2-7 | - | TRBV4-1 | CASSQEGTGTRCEQYF | TGCGCCAGCAGCCAAGAAGGGACAGGGACAAGGTGCGAGCAGTACTTC
TRBD2 | TRBJ2-1 | - | TRBV3-1 | CASSQDSGLAGVGGHEQFF | TGTGCCAGCAGCCAAGATTCCGGACTAGCGGGAGTGGGTGGACATGAGCAGTTCTTC
- | TRBJ2-7 | few | TRBV7-9 | CASSLGHGSSYEQYF | TGTGCCAGCAGCTTAGGGCATGGGAGCTCCTACGAGCAGTACTTC
- | TRBJ1-2 | few | TRBV11-2 | CASSPWGDYGYTF | TGTGCCAGCAGCCCTTGGGGAGACTATGGCTACACCTTC
- | TRBJ1-2 | few | TRBV6-2/TRBV6-3 | CASSYPEAGEFGYGYTF | TGTGCCAGCAGTTACCCCGAGGCAGGGGAGTTTGGATATGGCTACACCTTC
- | TRBJ1-5 | - | TRBV10-3 | CAISEGDSNQPQHF | TGTGCCATCAGTGAAGGGGATAGCAATCAGCCCCAGCATTTT
- | TRBJ2-5 | once | TRBV12-5 | CASGSPEEEGGETQYF | TGTGCTAGTGGTTCCCCAGAGGAGGAGGGGGGAGAGACCCAGTACTTC
TRBD1 | TRBJ1-1 | - | TRBV12-3/TRBV12-4 | CASSFNRGTEAFF | TGTGCCAGCAGTTTTAACAGGGGGACTGAAGCTTTCTTT
TRBD2 | TRBJ2-7 | - | TRBV6-5 | CASSYETSGRYEQYF | TGTGCCAGCAGTTACGAGACTAGCGGGAGGTACGAGCAGTACTTC
- | TRBJ2-1 | - | TRBV13 | CASSSQGTDLWDEQFF | TGTGCCAGCAGCTCCCAGGGGACTGACCTCTGGGATGAGCAGTTCTTC
TRBD2 | TRBJ2-4 | - | TRBV20-1 | CSAWPGGALAKNIQYF | TGCAGTGCTTGGCCGGGAGGAGCCTTAGCCAAAAACATTCAGTACTTC
TRBD2 | TRBJ2-1 | few | TRBV4-2 | CASSFRGTSGPSSYNEQFF | TGTGCCAGCAGCTTCCGGGGAACTAGCGGGCCAAGCTCCTACAATGAGCAGTTCTTC
- | TRBJ1-1 | - | TRBV29-1 | CSVSPQGNTKAFF | TGCAGCGTTAGTCCTCAGGGGAACACTAAAGCTTTCTTT
- | TRBJ2-7 | few | TRBV12-3/TRBV12-4 | CASSFPGDEQYF | TGTGCCAGCAGTTTCCCCGGGGACGAGCAGTACTTC
TRBD1 | TRBJ2-5 | few | TRBV5-5 | CASSPTQAGGRRETQYF | TGTGCCAGCAGTCCGACGCAGGCAGGGGGTAGGCGGGAGACCCAGTACTTC
- | TRBJ2-1 | - | TRBV4-2 | CASSQGSPDNEQFF | TGTGCCAGCAGCCAGGGGAGTCCCGACAATGAGCAGTTCTTC
- | TRBJ1-2 | - | TRBV7-8 | CASSLAAGGANGYTF | TGTGCCAGCAGCTTAGCCGCGGGAGGGGCTAACGGCTACACCTTC
TRBD2 | TRBJ2-1 | few | TRBV20-1 | CSANLGGSSYNEQFF | TGCAGTGCTAACCTAGGCGGGAGCTCCTACAATGAGCAGTTCTTC
- | TRBJ2-3 | few | TRBV13 | CASSQDPNFLGTDTQYF | TGTGCCAGCAGCCAGGACCCAAACTTTCTGGGGACAGATACGCAGTATTTT
- | TRBJ1-3 | - | TRBV27 | CASSLAYSGNTIYF | TGTGCCAGCAGTTTAGCATACTCTGGAAACACCATATATTTT
- | TRBJ2-3 | - | TRBV7-2 | CASSLQSGSTDTQYF | TGTGCCAGCAGCTTGCAATCCGGGAGCACAGATACGCAGTATTTT
- | TRBJ2-1 | - | TRBV28 | CASTSRGYYYNEQFF | TGTGCCAGCACCTCGAGGGGCTATTACTACAATGAGCAGTTCTTC
TRBD1 | TRBJ2-7 | - | TRBV11-2 | CASSPRQKTGTYEQYF | TGTGCCAGCAGCCCCCGGCAGAAGACAGGGACCTACGAGCAGTACTTC
- | TRBJ2-7 | - | TRBV6-5 | CASSPRPGEQYF | TGTGCCAGCAGTCCGCGCCCCGGCGAGCAGTACTTC
- | TRBJ1-1 | - | TRBV18 | CASSRLNTEAFF | TGTGCCAGCTCACGTTTGAACACTGAAGCTTTCTTT
TRBD1 | TRBJ2-5 | medium-sized | TRBV29-1 | CSVVRQGARTETQYF | TGCAGCGTTGTAAGACAGGGGGCGCGTACGGAGACCCAGTACTTC
- | TRBJ1-2 | few | TRBV12-3/TRBV12-4 | CASSLTERARLGTF | TGTGCCAGCAGTTTAACTGAGAGGGCCCGCCTTGGCACCTTC
- | TRBJ1-3 | few | TRBV6-1 | CASRTGTYSGNTIYF | TGTGCCAGCCGAACAGGGACCTACTCTGGAAACACCATATATTTT
- | TRBJ2-3 | few | TRBV28 | CASSPRGRLSTDTQYF | TGTGCCAGCAGCCCCAGGGGCAGGCTTAGCACAGATACGCAGTATTTT